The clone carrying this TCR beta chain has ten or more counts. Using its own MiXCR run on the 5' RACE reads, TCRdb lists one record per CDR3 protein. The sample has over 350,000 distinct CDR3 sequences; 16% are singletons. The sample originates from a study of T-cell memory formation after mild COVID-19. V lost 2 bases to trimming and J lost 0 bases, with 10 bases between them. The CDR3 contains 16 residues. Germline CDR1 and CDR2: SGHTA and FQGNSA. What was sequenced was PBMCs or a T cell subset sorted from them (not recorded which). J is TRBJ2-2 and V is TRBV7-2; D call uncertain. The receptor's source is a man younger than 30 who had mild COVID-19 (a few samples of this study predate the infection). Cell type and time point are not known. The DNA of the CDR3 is TGTGCCAGCAGCTTACTGGGTCTTACGAACACCGGGGAGCTGTTTTTT. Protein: CASSLLGLTNTGELFF.